This is a list of T cell receptor beta chains from one sample in a study of cytomegalovirus exposure and HLA in healthy donors. Assay: immunoSEQ multiplex PCR; the TCRdb copy retains only in-frame clones and omits some. The sample carries about 65,000 clones, approximately 90% recorded once. Sequenced input: PBMCs. The receptors derive from a woman aged 18 to 35 in good health and CMV-seronegative. Both conserved end residues are part of each CDR3. D genes are given only for firm matches. Size tells how often a clone was seen (once, few, many) or the class of an expanded clone, and some rows leave it out.

- TRBD2 TRBJ2-3 TRBV2 CASSLAGGPTDTQYF TGTGCCAGCAGTTTAGCGGGGGGCCCCACAGATACGCAGTATTTT
- - TRBJ1-5 TRBV6-5 CASSRLGQPQHF TGTGCCAGCAGTAGACTCGGCCAGCCCCAGCATTTT
once - TRBJ2-7 TRBV27 CASSLSAGYEQYF TGTGCCAGCAGTTTATCCGCCGGCTACGAGCAGTACTTC
- TRBD2 TRBJ2-5 TRBV27 CASRREVDETQYF TGTGCCAGCAGGCGGGAGGTTGACGAGACCCAGTACTTC
few - TRBJ2-1 TRBV7-2 CASSPTRAVSNEQFF TGTGCCAGCAGCCCAACGAGGGCGGTATCCAATGAGCAGTTCTTC
- - TRBJ2-6 TRBV4-3 CASSQRGSGANVLTF TGCGCCAGCAGCCAACGGGGCTCTGGGGCCAACGTCCTGACTTTC
few - TRBJ2-7 TRBV10-3 CAISVSGGASYEQYF TGTGCCATCAGTGTATCGGGCGGGGCCTCCTACGAGCAGTACTTC
- - TRBJ1-2 TRBV6-5 CASMQAGRYGYTF TGTGCCAGCATGCAGGCAGGGCGCTATGGCTACACCTTC
- - TRBJ1-1 TRBV27 CASRGWGRNTEAFF TGTGCCAGCAGGGGGTGGGGGCGGAACACTGAAGCTTTCTTT
- - TRBJ1-4 TRBV6-1 CASSEGQGREKLFF TGTGCCAGCAGTGAAGGGCAGGGGCGCGAAAAACTGTTTTTT
- - TRBJ1-6 TRBV28 CATSSPWGPWGSPLHF TGTGCCACCTCTTCCCCCTGGGGGCCCTGGGGATCACCCCTCCACTTT
- TRBD1 TRBJ1-2 TRBV6-5 CASSFGQGHYGYTF TGTGCCAGCAGTTTTGGACAGGGCCACTATGGCTACACCTTC
- - TRBJ2-7 TRBV15 CATSSVQRAGEQYF TGTGCCACCAGCAGTGTTCAGAGGGCGGGGGAGCAGTACTTC
- - TRBJ2-2 TRBV5-5 CASSLAGSRNTGELFF TGTGCCAGCAGCTTGGCCGGTAGTCGGAACACCGGGGAGCTGTTTTTT
- - TRBJ2-7 TRBV7-2 CASALTVRSSYEQYF TGTGCCAGCGCACTGACCGTCCGGAGCTCCTACGAGCAGTACTTC
- - TRBJ1-5 TRBV28 CASSSTQAQPQHF TGTGCCAGCAGTTCCACTCAAGCCCAGCCCCAGCATTTT
- - TRBJ1-2 TRBV18 CASSPRDSLYGYTF TGTGCCAGCTCACCACGAGACAGCCTCTATGGCTACACCTTC
once TRBD2 TRBJ2-3 TRBV6-1 CASSGPFTSGVTDTQYF TGTGCCAGCAGTGGACCCTTTACTAGCGGGGTCACAGATACGCAGTATTTT
- - TRBJ1-2 TRBV4-1 CASSQPRRQKYYGYTF TGCGCCAGCAGCCAACCCCGCCGACAGAAATACTATGGCTACACCTTC
once TRBD1 TRBJ1-5 TRBV28 CASGMTGISNQPQHF TGTGCCAGCGGGATGACAGGGATCAGCAATCAGCCCCAGCATTTT
- TRBD1 TRBJ1-2 TRBV6-1 CASEEGGTANYGYTF TGTGCCAGCGAAGAAGGGGGGACAGCAAACTATGGCTACACCTTC
- - TRBJ1-1 TRBV25-1 CASSLAGGARSMNTEAFF TGTGCCAGCAGTCTGGCTGGGGGCGCTCGCTCGATGAACACTGAAGCTTTCTTT
once TRBD1 TRBJ1-1 TRBV7-9 CASSFSGTDAEAFF TGTGCCAGCAGCTTTTCCGGGACAGATGCTGAAGCTTTCTTT
- - TRBJ2-5 TRBV11-3 CASSLAPTGQETQYF TGTGCCAGCAGCTTAGCCCCGACAGGACAAGAGACCCAGTACTTC
- TRBD2 TRBJ2-5 TRBV19 CASRGGGLETQYF TGTGCCAGTAGGGGGGGAGGGCTCGAGACCCAGTACTTC
- TRBD1 TRBJ2-3 TRBV7-2 CASSLGFGQGAQYF TGTGCCAGCAGCTTAGGTTTTGGGCAGGGGGCGCAGTATTTT
- - TRBJ1-1 TRBV15 CATSREGRQLRGTEAFF TGTGCCACCAGCAGAGAGGGGAGGCAGCTCCGAGGAACTGAAGCTTTCTTT
- - TRBJ2-7 TRBV19 CASQDRLETKQYF TGTGCCAGTCAGGACAGATTGGAAACTAAGCAGTACTTC
- - TRBJ1-5 TRBV5-1 CASSLGQFDQPQHF TGCGCCAGCAGCCTTGGACAGTTTGATCAGCCCCAGCATTTT
- - TRBJ1-1 TRBV2 CASSPTFRTEAFF TGTGCCAGCAGTCCTACCTTTCGGACTGAAGCTTTCTTT
- - TRBJ1-5 TRBV7-9 CASSLGNRTVNQPQHF TGTGCCAGCAGCTTAGGGAACCGAACAGTAAATCAGCCCCAGCATTTT
- TRBD1 TRBJ1-4 TRBV4-1 CASSQGAGTANEKLFF TGCGCCAGCAGCCAAGGGGCCGGGACAGCTAATGAAAAACTGTTTTTT
once - TRBJ1-3 TRBV6-5 CATLGGGNTIYF TGTGCCACGCTTGGGGGCGGAAACACCATATATTTT
- TRBD1 TRBJ1-2 TRBV6-5 CASSYSAGGGYTF TGTGCCAGCAGTTACTCGGCAGGGGGAGGCTACACCTTC
- TRBD1 TRBJ2-1 TRBV2 CASSAAGGINEQFF TGTGCCAGCAGTGCGGCAGGGGGAATAAATGAGCAGTTCTTC
once - TRBJ2-3 TRBV6-6 CASRRLQGDTQYF TGTGCCAGCAGAAGACTCCAAGGAGATACGCAGTATTTT
- - TRBJ1-1 TRBV6-1 CASSAGVGTEAFF TGTGCCAGCAGTGCGGGGGTCGGCACTGAAGCTTTCTTT
- - TRBJ1-5 TRBV21-1 CASSSSEQSGNQPQHF TGTGCCAGCAGCAGCTCGGAACAAAGCGGCAATCAGCCCCAGCATTTT
- TRBD1 TRBJ1-2 TRBV5-1 CASSLAGGTYGYTF TGCGCCAGCAGCTTGGCAGGGGGGACCTATGGCTACACCTTC
- - TRBJ1-1 TRBV28 CASITNLNTEAFF TGTGCCAGCATCACTAACCTGAACACTGAAGCTTTCTTT
- - TRBJ2-7 TRBV10-3 CAISESTASATYEQYF TGTGCCATCAGTGAGTCGACAGCTAGCGCTACCTACGAGCAGTACTTC
once TRBD1 TRBJ2-7 TRBV28 CASSHTGTGDPYEQYF TGTGCCAGCAGTCACACCGGGACAGGGGATCCCTACGAGCAGTACTTC
- TRBD1 TRBJ1-1 TRBV14 CASSDRVVAEAFF TGTGCCAGCAGTGACAGGGTTGTGGCTGAAGCTTTCTTT
- TRBD2 TRBJ2-7 TRBV10-3 CAISEVTSGNSYEQYF TGTGCCATCAGTGAAGTCACTAGCGGAAACTCCTACGAGCAGTACTTC
once TRBD1 TRBJ1-2 TRBV28 CASSRSQGVGGYTF TGTGCCAGCAGCCGCTCACAGGGGGTAGGGGGCTACACCTTC
- - TRBJ1-3 TRBV5-6 CASSLGDTSSGNTIYF TGTGCCAGCAGCTTGGGTGACACTAGCTCTGGAAACACCATATATTTT
- TRBD2 TRBJ2-1 TRBV7-9 CASSLKGGQRASDEQFF TGTGCCAGCAGCTTGAAGGGAGGGCAAAGGGCTAGCGATGAGCAGTTCTTC
- - TRBJ1-1 TRBV5-5 CASSFHQQGPEAFF TGTGCCAGCAGCTTCCACCAGCAGGGGCCTGAAGCTTTCTTT
- - TRBJ2-7 TRBV4-1 CASSQPGKRDEQYF TGCGCCAGCAGCCAACCGGGAAAGAGGGACGAGCAGTACTTC
- - TRBJ1-3 TRBV7-8 CASRQSYSGNTIYF TGTGCCAGCAGACAGTCCTACTCTGGAAACACCATATATTTT
- - TRBJ1-4 TRBV19 CASSTTVSNEKLFF TGTGCCAGTAGTACGACAGTATCTAATGAAAAACTGTTTTTT
- - TRBJ2-3 TRBV4-2 CASSQGLSDTQYF TGTGCCAGCAGCCAAGGACTTTCAGATACGCAGTATTTT
- TRBD2 TRBJ2-7 TRBV11-2 CASSTAGVGYEQYF TGTGCCAGCAGCACGGCGGGGGTGGGCTACGAGCAGTACTTC
- TRBD2 TRBJ2-5 TRBV19 CASSIGGRQETQYF TGTGCCAGTAGTATCGGGGGGAGGCAAGAGACCCAGTACTTC